This TCR beta chain was obtained from a study of CD8+ T cells in alopecia areata. The germline CDR1 and CDR2 sequences are SGHDT and YYEEEE. V lost 4 bases and J lost 4, with 14 bases in between. The CDR3 totals 14 residues. This clone was picked up one time. Its target is unknown. Extracted from the samples, RNA was reverse transcribed into cDNA to serve as the sequencing template. TCRdb's table, derived via immunoSEQ multiplex PCR, lists solely in-frame clones and lacks some. The sample yields about 200,000 clones, more than 55% seen once. Study-level findings and limits: Normal scalp had lower clonality than lesional scalp, with alopecia totalis/universalis lesions showing this most strongly.

The sequence derives from a human donor in good health. The chain couples TRBV5-6 to TRBJ1-2; D is possibly TRBD1 (5 bases). The sample consisted of CD8+ T cells sorted from blood. The CDR3 spells CASSPGTTPYGYTF. The CDR3 bases are TGTGCCAGCAGCCCGGGGACTACCCCCTATGGCTACACCTTC.